Below, 20 T cell receptor beta chains from the same sample are listed, as sequenced in a study of blood T cell repertoires in COVID-19. Clones were read by immunoSEQ multiplex PCR, and TCRdb kept only the in-frame ones, dropping some. Found here are 95,000 to 150,000 clones, 70% to 90% of them singletons; the top ten hold 3.9%. The sequenced sample consisted of peripheral blood. The receptors stem from a man aged 60 to 69 with acute or convalescent COVID-19.

The chain has TRBV28 and TRBJ2-5, with 12 bases aligning to TRBD2. The CDR3 contains 15 residues. Germline CDR1 and CDR2: MDHEN and SYDVKM. V trimming: 5 bases; J trimming: 5 bases; junction bases outside the gene matches: 6. Here the CDR3 DNA reads TGTGCCAGCAGTGTGACTAGCGGGAGCTCGGAGACCCAGTACTTC. Translation: CASSVTSGSSETQYF.

J is TRBJ2-3 and V is TRBV24-1; 9 bases line up with TRBD1. V shed 2 bases and J 3 bases; nucleotides not matched to a gene: 8. The CDR3 loop spans 17 amino acids. Per germline, CDR1 KGHDR and CDR2 SFDVKD. DNA of the CDR3: TGTGCCACCAGTGATTACCCTGGGACAGGGCTGACAGATACGCAGTATTTT. Its protein is CATSDYPGTGLTDTQYF.

The chain is built from TRBV7-2 and TRBJ2-5; D might be TRBD1 (6 bases). Per the germline V gene, CDR1 is SGHTA and CDR2 is FQGNSA. This CDR3 is 15 amino acids long. Trimming removed 1 base from V and 5 bases from J, with 14 bases in between. CDR3 protein: CASSLDRGTSETQYF. CDR3 DNA: TGTGCCAGCAGCTTAGATAGGGGGACAAGTGAGACCCAGTACTTC.

This sequence joins TRBV7-9 and TRBJ2-1, with 7 bases lining up with TRBD2. The germline gives CDR1 SEHNR, CDR2 FQNEAQ (reference sequence). The V gene end was trimmed by 3 bases and the J gene end by 8 bases; junction bases not matched to a gene: 7. This CDR3 is built from 14 residues. CDR3 residues: CASSLREWEDEQFF. Here the CDR3 DNA reads TGTGCCAGCAGCTTGCGGGAGTGGGAGGATGAGCAGTTCTTC.

The J gene is TRBJ2-7, the V gene TRBV4-3; TRBD2 matches at 10 bases. Germline loops: CDR1 LGHNA, CDR2 YSLEER. The V and J ends lost 2 bases and 3 bases, in that order; junction bases with no gene match: 13. The CDR3 extends over 18 amino acids. CDR3 region: CASSQSTSGRARLYEQYF. The CDR3 DNA is TGCGCCAGCAGCCAAAGTACAAGCGGGAGGGCCAGGCTCTACGAGCAGTACTTC.

This clone was counted between two and nine times. This sequence joins TRBV7-9 and TRBJ2-7, with TRBD1 identical over 11 bases. The CDR3 totals 15 residues. CDR1 is SEHNR and CDR2 is FQNEAQ in the germline V gene (reference sequence). Losses at the gene ends were 6 bases for V and 1 base for J; bases not matched to a gene: 5. CDR3 residues: CASSPRDRGSYEQYF. CDR3 coding DNA: TGTGCCAGCAGTCCCCGGGACAGGGGGTCCTACGAGCAGTACTTC.

V gene TRBV28 combines with J gene TRBJ2-7; the match to TRBD1 covers 8 bases. The CDR3 totals 14 residues. J lost 4 bases, V lost 6 bases, and 8 bases had no gene match. Germline V CDR1 and CDR2: MDHEN, SYDVKM. The CDR3 DNA sequence: TGTGCCAGCAGCGATCAGGGGGCCCGATACGAGCAGTACTTC. Its translation: CASSDQGARYEQYF.

This clone was seen a handful of times. The CDR3, as DNA: TGCGCCAGCAGCTTGGTGTCTAGCGGGCACCGGGAGCTGTTTTTT. Encoded protein: CASSLVSSGHRELFF. J is TRBJ2-2 and V is TRBV5-1; 8 bases align to TRBD2. The CDR3 spans 15 residues. The ends lost 0 bases at V and 9 bases at J; junction bases unmatched: 7. Per germline, CDR1 SGHRS and CDR2 YFSETQ.

This chain connects TRBV6-5 to TRBJ1-6, with D perhaps matching TRBD1 (5 bases). Trimming took 9 bases from V and 8 from J, leaving 14 bases between them. The CDR3 is 13 residues long. Germline-derived CDR1 and CDR2 are MNHEY and SVGAGI. The CDR3 coding sequence is TGTGCCAGATCAGGGAGGAAAGATTCACCCCTCCACTTT. Residues: CARSGRKDSPLHF.

The genes are TRBV12-5 and TRBJ2-1, with D perhaps matching TRBD2 (5 bases). CDR1 and CDR2 from the germline V gene are LGHNT and FRNRAP. The CDR3 extends over 13 amino acids. The V end lost 1 base, the J end lost 10 bases, and 11 bases lay between the germline ends. The CDR3 here is CASGLGRGSEQFF. For the CDR3, the DNA is TGTGCTAGTGGTTTGGGCCGGGGATCGGAGCAGTTCTTC.

V is TRBV6-1 and J is TRBJ2-2, with no clear D. CDR1 and CDR2 (germline): MNHNS, SASEGT. Trimming took 3 bases from V and 5 from J, leaving 13 bases between them. The CDR3 runs to 15 residues. The CDR3 DNA sequence: TGTGCCAGCAGTGATGTGGGCTCCTGGACCGGGGAGCTGTTTTTT. Amino acid sequence: CASSDVGSWTGELFF.

V and J are TRBV11-3 and TRBJ2-1, with 9 bases that match TRBD2. Trimming at V came to 3 bases and at J to 8 bases, leaving 2 bases not matched to a gene. The CDR3 extends over 13 amino acids. CDR1 SGHNT and CDR2 YENEEA come from the germline V gene. The CDR3 here is CASSLREGYEQFF. CDR3 nucleotide sequence: TGTGCCAGCAGCTTGCGGGAGGGCTATGAGCAGTTCTTC.

This clone came up once. The V and J genes are TRBV19 and TRBJ1-1; possibly TRBD1 for D (6 bases). Per the germline V gene, CDR1 is LNHDA and CDR2 is SQIVND (reference sequence). V dropped 4 bases and J dropped 4 bases, with 13 bases sitting between them. The CDR3 totals 14 residues. CDR3: CASSTRGAGTEAFF. Written as DNA, the CDR3 is TGTGCCAGTAGTACGCGGGGGGCGGGCACTGAAGCTTTCTTT.

This clone was picked up one time. J is TRBJ2-3 and V is TRBV28; D is ambiguous. CDR1 and CDR2 (germline): MDHEN, SYDVKM. The CDR3 has 15 residues. Between the trimmed V and J ends, which lost 6 bases and 1 base, there was a span of 14 bases. CDR3 DNA sequence: TGTGCCAGCAGCCCTGTAACCCCGGGCACAGATACGCAGTATTTT. This gives the protein CASSPVTPGTDTQYF.

J is TRBJ2-1 and V is TRBV14; 13 bases fit TRBD2. Trimming cost V 5 bases and J 8 bases; bases outside gene matches: 12. The CDR3 totals 17 residues. Per the germline V gene, CDR1 is SGHDN and CDR2 is FVKESK. In DNA, the CDR3 is TGTGCCAGCAGCGAAGCCGGGACTAGCGGGGCTTGGGATGAGCAGTTCTTC. Translation gives CASSEAGTSGAWDEQFF.

The sample holds one count of this clone. The chain joins TRBV7-2 to TRBJ2-1; TRBD2 matches 10 bases. The CDR3 loop spans 15 amino acids. Unmatched junction bases numbered 11, after V lost 6 bases and J lost 9 bases. CDR1 and CDR2 from the germline V gene are SGHTA and FQGNSA. The CDR3 nucleotides are TGTGCCAGCAGGGATCCCGGGCTAGCGGGAGTTGAGCAGTTCTTC. Translated: CASRDPGLAGVEQFF.

This rearrangement joins TRBV18 to TRBJ1-1; no reliable D call. V lost 2 bases and J lost 4, with 8 bases in between. Germline loops: CDR1 KGHSH, CDR2 LQKENI. CDR3 length: 13 amino acids. CDR3 nucleotides: TGTGCCAGCTCACCAATTTCGTCCACTGAAGCTTTCTTT. It yields the protein CASSPISSTEAFF.

A single count supports this clone. The chain recombines TRBV24-1 with TRBJ2-3; 8 bases map to TRBD1. There are 15 residues in the CDR3. Germline V lookup: CDR1 KGHDR, CDR2 SFDVKD. The J segment lost 5 bases and the V segment lost 3 bases, leaving 6 bases of the junction unmatched. The CDR3 is CATSDPDRGRDTQYF. The CDR3 bases are TGTGCCACCAGTGATCCCGACAGGGGCAGAGATACGCAGTATTTT.

The chain combines TRBV6-5 with TRBJ2-2; D unclear. Germline V CDR1 and CDR2: MNHEY, SVGAGI. The V and J ends lost 6 bases and 6 bases respectively, with 8 bases between them. There are 12 residues in the CDR3. CDR3 loop: CASSPLAGELFF. The CDR3 DNA is TGTGCCAGCAGCCCCCTCGCCGGGGAGCTGTTTTTT.

The chain employs TRBV10-1 and TRBJ2-5, with D maybe TRBD2 (5 bases). Trimming stripped 3 bases from V and 5 bases from J, with 10 bases between. The CDR3 consists of 13 residues. In germline, CDR1 is WNHNN, CDR2 SYGVQD (reference sequence). The CDR3 region is CASSDLRGETQYF. The CDR3 nucleotides are TGCGCCAGCAGTGATCTCAGAGGGGAGACCCAGTACTTC.